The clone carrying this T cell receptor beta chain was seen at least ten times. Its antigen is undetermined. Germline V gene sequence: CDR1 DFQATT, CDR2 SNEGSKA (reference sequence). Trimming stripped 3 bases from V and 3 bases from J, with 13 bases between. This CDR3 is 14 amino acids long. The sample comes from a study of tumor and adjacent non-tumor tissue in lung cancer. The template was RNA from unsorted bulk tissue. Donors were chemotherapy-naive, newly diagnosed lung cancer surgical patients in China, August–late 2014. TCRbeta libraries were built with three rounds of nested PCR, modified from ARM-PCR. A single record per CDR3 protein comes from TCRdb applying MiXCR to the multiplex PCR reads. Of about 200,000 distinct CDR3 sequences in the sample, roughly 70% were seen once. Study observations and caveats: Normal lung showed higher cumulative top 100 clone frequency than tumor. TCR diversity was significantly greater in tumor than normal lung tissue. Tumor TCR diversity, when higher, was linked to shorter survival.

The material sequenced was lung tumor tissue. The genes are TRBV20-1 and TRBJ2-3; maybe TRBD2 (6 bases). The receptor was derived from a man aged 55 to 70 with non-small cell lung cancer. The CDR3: CSASGGRKTDTQYF. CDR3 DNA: TGCAGTGCTAGCGGTGGGAGGAAGACAGATACGCAGTATTTT.